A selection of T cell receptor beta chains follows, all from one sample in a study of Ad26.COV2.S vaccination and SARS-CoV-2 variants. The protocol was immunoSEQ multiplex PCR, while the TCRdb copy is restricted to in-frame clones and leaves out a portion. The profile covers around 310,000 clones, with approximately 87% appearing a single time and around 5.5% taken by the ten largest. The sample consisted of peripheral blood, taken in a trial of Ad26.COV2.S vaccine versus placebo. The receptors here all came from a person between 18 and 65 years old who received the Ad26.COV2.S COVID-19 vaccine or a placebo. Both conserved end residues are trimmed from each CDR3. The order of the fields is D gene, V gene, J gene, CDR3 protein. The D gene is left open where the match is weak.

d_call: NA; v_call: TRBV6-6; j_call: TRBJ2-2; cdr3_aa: ASRNSGNTGELF
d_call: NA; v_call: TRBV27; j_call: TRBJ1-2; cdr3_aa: ASSSGRRSRGYT
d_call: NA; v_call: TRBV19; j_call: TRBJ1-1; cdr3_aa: ASRTGALGGTEAF
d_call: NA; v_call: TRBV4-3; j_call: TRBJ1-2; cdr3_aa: ASSQDFAGALYGYT
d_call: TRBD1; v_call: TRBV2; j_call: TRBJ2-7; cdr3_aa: ASSSTGGPYEQY
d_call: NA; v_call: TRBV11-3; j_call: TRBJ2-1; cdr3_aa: ASSLASHTYKSEQF
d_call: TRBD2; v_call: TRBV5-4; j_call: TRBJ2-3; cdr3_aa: ASSVSGGNTDTQY
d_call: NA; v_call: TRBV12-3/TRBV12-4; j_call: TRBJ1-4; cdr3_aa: ASSPRTNEKLF
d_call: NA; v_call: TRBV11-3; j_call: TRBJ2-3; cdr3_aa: ASSESTYEDTQY
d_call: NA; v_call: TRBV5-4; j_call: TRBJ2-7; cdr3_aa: ASSLEDRFGEQY
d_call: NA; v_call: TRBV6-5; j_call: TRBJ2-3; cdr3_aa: ASSLGNTQY
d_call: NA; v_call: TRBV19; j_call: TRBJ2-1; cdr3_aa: ASSRGGSDNEQF
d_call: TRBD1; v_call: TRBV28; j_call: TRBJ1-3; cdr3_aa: ASSSSPPTGIGNTIY
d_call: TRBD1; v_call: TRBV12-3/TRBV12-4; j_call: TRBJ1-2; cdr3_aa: ASSSGTGIGYT
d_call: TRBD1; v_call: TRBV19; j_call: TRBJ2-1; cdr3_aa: ASTAAGQAYNEQF
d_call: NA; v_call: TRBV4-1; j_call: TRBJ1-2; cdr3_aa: ASSQDVISYGYT
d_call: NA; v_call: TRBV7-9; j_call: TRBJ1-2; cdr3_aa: ASSRIMETNYGYT
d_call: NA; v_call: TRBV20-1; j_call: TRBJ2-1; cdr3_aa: SPDGRLRQF
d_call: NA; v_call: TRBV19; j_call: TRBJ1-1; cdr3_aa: ASSKPGEANTEAF
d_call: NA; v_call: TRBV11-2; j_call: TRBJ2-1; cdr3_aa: ASSLASLNNEQF
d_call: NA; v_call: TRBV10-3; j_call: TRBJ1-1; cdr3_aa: AISEANTEAF
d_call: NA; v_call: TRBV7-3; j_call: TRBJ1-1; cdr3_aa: ASSLGLGANTEAF
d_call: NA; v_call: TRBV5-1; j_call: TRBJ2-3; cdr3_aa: ASSLWGGGPDTQY
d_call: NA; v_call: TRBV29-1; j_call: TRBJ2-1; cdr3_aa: SVKRANEQF
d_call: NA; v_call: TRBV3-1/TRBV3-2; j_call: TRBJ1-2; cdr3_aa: ASSRPGSWGYT
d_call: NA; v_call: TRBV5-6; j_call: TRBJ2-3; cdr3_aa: ASSFGTPDTQY
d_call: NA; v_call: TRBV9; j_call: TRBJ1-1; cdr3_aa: ASSGDNRPEAF
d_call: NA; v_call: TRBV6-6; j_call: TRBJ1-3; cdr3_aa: ASSYRTDTTEDTIY
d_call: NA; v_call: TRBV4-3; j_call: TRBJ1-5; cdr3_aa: ASREGRASNQPQH